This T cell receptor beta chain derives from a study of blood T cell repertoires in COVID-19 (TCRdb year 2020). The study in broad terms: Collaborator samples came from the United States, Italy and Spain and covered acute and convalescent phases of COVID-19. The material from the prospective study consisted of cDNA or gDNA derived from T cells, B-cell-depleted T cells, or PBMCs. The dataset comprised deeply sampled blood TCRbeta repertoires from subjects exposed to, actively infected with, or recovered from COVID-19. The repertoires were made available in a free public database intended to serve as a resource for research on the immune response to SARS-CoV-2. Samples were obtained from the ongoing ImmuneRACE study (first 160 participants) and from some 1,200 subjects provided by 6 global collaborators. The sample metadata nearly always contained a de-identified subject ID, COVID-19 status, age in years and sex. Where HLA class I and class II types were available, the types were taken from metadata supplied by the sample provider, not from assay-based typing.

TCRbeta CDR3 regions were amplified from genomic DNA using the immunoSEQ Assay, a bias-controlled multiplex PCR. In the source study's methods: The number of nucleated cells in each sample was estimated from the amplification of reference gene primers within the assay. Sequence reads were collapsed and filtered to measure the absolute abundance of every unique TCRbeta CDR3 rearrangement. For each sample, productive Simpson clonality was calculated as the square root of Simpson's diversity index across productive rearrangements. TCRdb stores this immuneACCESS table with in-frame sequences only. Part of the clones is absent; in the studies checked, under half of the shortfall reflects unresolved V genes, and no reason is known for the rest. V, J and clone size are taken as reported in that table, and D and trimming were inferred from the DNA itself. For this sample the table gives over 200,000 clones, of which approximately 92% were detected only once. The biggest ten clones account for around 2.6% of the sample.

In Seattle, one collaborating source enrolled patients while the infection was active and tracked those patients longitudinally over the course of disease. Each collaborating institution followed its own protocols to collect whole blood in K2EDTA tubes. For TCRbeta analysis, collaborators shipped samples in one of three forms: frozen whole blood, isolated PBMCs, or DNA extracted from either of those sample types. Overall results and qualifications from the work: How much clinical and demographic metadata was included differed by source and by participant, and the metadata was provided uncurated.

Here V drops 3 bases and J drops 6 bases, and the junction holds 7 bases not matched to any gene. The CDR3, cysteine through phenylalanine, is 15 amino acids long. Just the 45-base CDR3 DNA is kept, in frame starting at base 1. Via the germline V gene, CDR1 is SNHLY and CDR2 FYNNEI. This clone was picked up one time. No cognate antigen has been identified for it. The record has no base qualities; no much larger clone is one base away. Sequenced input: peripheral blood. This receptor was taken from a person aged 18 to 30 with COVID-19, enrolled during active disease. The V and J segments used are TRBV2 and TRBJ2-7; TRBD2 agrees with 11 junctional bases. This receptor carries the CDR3 CASSDQGTSGFEQYF. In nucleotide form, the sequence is TGTGCCAGCAGTGACCAGGGGACTAGCGGTTTCGAGCAGTACTTC.